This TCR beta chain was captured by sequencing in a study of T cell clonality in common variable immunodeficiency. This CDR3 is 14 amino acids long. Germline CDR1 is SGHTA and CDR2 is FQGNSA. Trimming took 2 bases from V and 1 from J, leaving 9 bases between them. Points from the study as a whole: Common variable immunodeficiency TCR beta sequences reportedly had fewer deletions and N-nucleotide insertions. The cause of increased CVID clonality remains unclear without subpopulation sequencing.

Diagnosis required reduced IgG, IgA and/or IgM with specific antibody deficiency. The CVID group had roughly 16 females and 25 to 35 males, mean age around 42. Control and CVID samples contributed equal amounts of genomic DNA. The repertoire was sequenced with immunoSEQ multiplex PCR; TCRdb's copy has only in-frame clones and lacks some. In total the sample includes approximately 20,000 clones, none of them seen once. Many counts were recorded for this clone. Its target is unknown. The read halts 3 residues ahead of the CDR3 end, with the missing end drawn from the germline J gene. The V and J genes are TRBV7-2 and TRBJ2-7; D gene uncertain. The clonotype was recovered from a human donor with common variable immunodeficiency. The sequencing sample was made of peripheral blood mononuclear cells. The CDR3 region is CASSLSHGSYEQYF. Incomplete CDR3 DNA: TGTGCCAGCAGCTTAAGTCACGGTTCCTACGAG.